This is a list of T cell receptor beta chains from one sample in a study of OX40 agonist ivuxolimab in advanced cancers. Sequenced by immunoSEQ multiplex PCR; TCRdb stores in-frame clones only, minus some. The sample lists some 43,000 clones; about 86% were seen once. The specimen comprised CD4+ or CD8+ T cells sorted from blood, sampled in a trial of the OX40 agonist ivuxolimab. Receptors originate from an adult with an advanced solid tumor such as melanoma, head and neck, liver or kidney cancer. Each CDR3 is given with its conserved first and last residue. A D gene is named only where the DNA matches it firmly. The listing skips clone size in some rows; elsewhere it reads once, few, many or a size class.

d_gene: .
v_gene: TRBV5-4
j_gene: TRBJ1-2
abundance: .
CDR3aa: CASSNTAANYGYTF
CDR3nt: TGTGCCAGCAGCAATACCGCGGCTAACTATGGCTACACCTTC

d_gene: .
v_gene: TRBV7-9
j_gene: TRBJ1-2
abundance: few
CDR3aa: CASSLAWQGGYTF
CDR3nt: TGTGCCAGCAGCTTAGCGTGGCAGGGTGGCTACACCTTC

d_gene: .
v_gene: TRBV30
j_gene: TRBJ2-1
abundance: .
CDR3aa: CAWEGSTGEQFF
CDR3nt: TGTGCCTGGGAGGGATCAACGGGTGAGCAGTTCTTC

d_gene: TRBD1
v_gene: TRBV18
j_gene: TRBJ2-7
abundance: .
CDR3aa: CASSPPTGTGAYEQYF
CDR3nt: TGTGCCAGCTCACCACCGACCGGGACAGGGGCCTACGAGCAGTACTTC

d_gene: .
v_gene: TRBV19
j_gene: TRBJ2-3
abundance: once
CDR3aa: CASTAGVRGTDTQYF
CDR3nt: TGTGCCAGTACTGCAGGGGTGCGCGGCACAGATACGCAGTATTTT

d_gene: TRBD2
v_gene: TRBV4-1
j_gene: TRBJ2-1
abundance: few
CDR3aa: CASSQIGTSGRGNEQFF
CDR3nt: TGCGCCAGCAGCCAAATTGGGACTAGCGGGAGAGGCAATGAGCAGTTCTTC

d_gene: .
v_gene: TRBV2
j_gene: TRBJ2-3
abundance: .
CDR3aa: CASSVGPGVTDTQYF
CDR3nt: TGTGCCAGCAGTGTAGGGCCAGGGGTAACAGATACGCAGTATTTT

d_gene: .
v_gene: TRBV15
j_gene: TRBJ2-3
abundance: .
CDR3aa: CATSRDFTDTQYF
CDR3nt: TGTGCCACCAGCAGAGATTTCACAGATACGCAGTATTTT

d_gene: .
v_gene: TRBV7-2
j_gene: TRBJ2-7
abundance: few
CDR3aa: CASSSYPWGEGSYEQYF
CDR3nt: TGTGCCAGCAGCTCCTACCCGTGGGGCGAGGGGTCCTACGAGCAGTACTTC

d_gene: TRBD2
v_gene: TRBV4-3
j_gene: TRBJ2-7
abundance: .
CDR3aa: CASSQDSGSGSREQYF
CDR3nt: TGCGCCAGCAGCCAAGACTCAGGTAGCGGGAGTCGCGAGCAGTACTTC

d_gene: .
v_gene: TRBV10-3
j_gene: TRBJ2-1
abundance: once
CDR3aa: CAISESAEPGEQFF
CDR3nt: TGTGCCATCAGTGAGTCCGCCGAGCCAGGTGAGCAGTTCTTC

d_gene: .
v_gene: TRBV6-5
j_gene: TRBJ1-3
abundance: .
CDR3aa: CASSSTPSGNTIYF
CDR3nt: TGTGCCAGCAGTTCGACTCCCTCTGGAAACACCATATATTTT

d_gene: .
v_gene: TRBV19
j_gene: TRBJ1-2
abundance: .
CDR3aa: CASSIGEDPFYGYTF
CDR3nt: TGTGCCAGTAGTATAGGGGAGGACCCTTTCTATGGCTACACCTTC

d_gene: .
v_gene: TRBV5-1
j_gene: TRBJ2-7
abundance: .
CDR3aa: CASSFGDSLYEQYF
CDR3nt: TGCGCCAGCAGCTTCGGTGACAGCCTCTACGAGCAGTACTTC

d_gene: TRBD2
v_gene: TRBV19
j_gene: TRBJ2-1
abundance: once
CDR3aa: CASTPGGRYNEQFF
CDR3nt: TGTGCCAGTACCCCGGGGGGGCGCTACAATGAGCAGTTCTTC

d_gene: .
v_gene: TRBV5-5
j_gene: TRBJ1-5
abundance: .
CDR3aa: CASSFYGGNQPQHF
CDR3nt: TGTGCCAGCAGTTTCTACGGGGGAAATCAGCCCCAGCATTTT

d_gene: .
v_gene: TRBV4-2
j_gene: TRBJ2-1
abundance: .
CDR3aa: CASSQDRIGLTAHEQFF
CDR3nt: TGTGCCAGCAGCCAAGATCGTATCGGACTAACCGCGCATGAGCAGTTCTTC

d_gene: .
v_gene: TRBV27
j_gene: TRBJ2-3
abundance: .
CDR3aa: CATATHTDTQYF
CDR3nt: TGTGCCACCGCGACCCACACAGATACGCAGTATTTT

d_gene: .
v_gene: TRBV9
j_gene: TRBJ1-1
abundance: once
CDR3aa: CASSVGAMNTEAFF
CDR3nt: TGTGCCAGCAGCGTAGGAGCCATGAACACTGAAGCTTTCTTT

d_gene: .
v_gene: TRBV4-3
j_gene: TRBJ2-3
abundance: .
CDR3aa: CASSQDGFTSTDTQYF
CDR3nt: TGCGCCAGCAGCCAAGACGGATTTACTAGCACAGATACGCAGTATTTT

d_gene: .
v_gene: TRBV9
j_gene: TRBJ2-3
abundance: .
CDR3aa: CASSVGGDNTQYF
CDR3nt: TGTGCCAGCAGCGTAGGGGGGGACAATACGCAGTATTTT

d_gene: .
v_gene: TRBV5-1
j_gene: TRBJ1-2
abundance: .
CDR3aa: CASSLEVSYGYTF
CDR3nt: TGCGCCAGCAGCTTGGAAGTGAGCTATGGCTACACCTTC

d_gene: .
v_gene: TRBV7-2
j_gene: TRBJ1-1
abundance: few
CDR3aa: CASSLAKGTEAFF
CDR3nt: TGTGCCAGCAGCTTAGCGAAAGGGACCGAAGCTTTCTTT

d_gene: .
v_gene: TRBV27
j_gene: TRBJ2-3
abundance: .
CDR3aa: CASSGSLPPDTQYF
CDR3nt: TGTGCCAGCAGTGGTAGCTTACCCCCAGATACGCAGTATTTT

d_gene: TRBD1
v_gene: TRBV11-1
j_gene: TRBJ2-2
abundance: .
CDR3aa: CASSEDRGHSGELFF
CDR3nt: TGTGCCAGCAGCGAGGACAGGGGGCACTCCGGGGAGCTGTTTTTT

d_gene: TRBD2
v_gene: TRBV4-3
j_gene: TRBJ2-2
abundance: .
CDR3aa: CASSQSWTSGRAGELFF
CDR3nt: TGCGCCAGCAGCCAAAGCTGGACTAGCGGGAGGGCCGGGGAGCTGTTTTTT

d_gene: .
v_gene: TRBV5-6
j_gene: TRBJ1-6
abundance: .
CDR3aa: CASSFLGALNSPLHF
CDR3nt: TGTGCCAGCAGCTTCCTCGGGGCCCTCAATTCACCCCTCCACTTT

d_gene: .
v_gene: TRBV15
j_gene: TRBJ1-2
abundance: .
CDR3aa: CATSSTPGDLYGYTF
CDR3nt: TGTGCCACCAGCAGTACCCCAGGGGACCTCTATGGCTACACCTTC

d_gene: .
v_gene: TRBV19
j_gene: TRBJ1-1
abundance: .
CDR3aa: CASRFEGLGTEAFF
CDR3nt: TGTGCCAGTAGATTCGAGGGGCTGGGCACTGAAGCTTTCTTT